This TCR beta chain was documented in a study of shared clonotypes between healthy human individuals. Assay: immunoSEQ multiplex PCR; the TCRdb copy retains only in-frame clones and omits some. The data contain about 1 million clones, 75% of them seen just once; the ten biggest clones take up over 1.3%. Germline values: CDR1 ENHRY, CDR2 SYGVKD. The CDR3 totals 11 residues. With 8 bases removed from V and 5 bases from J, the gap between germline ends came to 9 bases. There are a few counts of this clone. This TCR was recovered from a man aged 18 to 30 in good health. Material: memory CD4+ T cells sorted from blood. Subset of the sample: CD45RA-negative fraction. The rearrangement uses TRBV10-3 and TRBJ1-1; D ambiguous. The DNA for the CDR3 is TGTGCCATCGGTCAAGGGACTGAAGCTTTCTTT. It is translated as CAIGQGTEAFF.